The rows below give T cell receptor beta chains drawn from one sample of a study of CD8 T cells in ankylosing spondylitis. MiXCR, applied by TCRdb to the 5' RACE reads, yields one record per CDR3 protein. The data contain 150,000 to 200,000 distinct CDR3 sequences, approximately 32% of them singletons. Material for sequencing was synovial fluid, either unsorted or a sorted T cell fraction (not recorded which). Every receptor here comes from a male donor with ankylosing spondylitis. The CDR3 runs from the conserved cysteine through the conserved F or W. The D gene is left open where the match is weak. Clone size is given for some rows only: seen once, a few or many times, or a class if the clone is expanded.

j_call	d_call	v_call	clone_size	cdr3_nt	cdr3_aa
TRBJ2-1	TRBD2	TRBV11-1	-	TGTGCCAGCAGCTTAAAGACAGCGGGAGGGCCCAATGAGCAGTTCTTC	CASSLKTAGGPNEQFF
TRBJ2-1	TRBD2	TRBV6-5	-	TGTGCCAGCAGTTACCTGGGACTAGCGGGGTTAAACAATGAGCAGTTCTTC	CASSYLGLAGLNNEQFF
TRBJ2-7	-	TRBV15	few	TGTGCCACCAGCAGAGCGCAGGGTAGCTACGAGCAGTACTTC	CATSRAQGSYEQYF
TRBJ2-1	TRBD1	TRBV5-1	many	TGCGCCAGCAGCTTGGCGGGACAGGGGGTAAATGAGCAGTTCTTC	CASSLAGQGVNEQFF
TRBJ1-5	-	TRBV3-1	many	TGTGCCAGCAGCCAACAGGGACAGCCCCAGCATTTT	CASSQQGQPQHF
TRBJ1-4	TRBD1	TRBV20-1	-	TGCAGTGCTAGAGGCCCAGGGGGGCGTAATGAAAAACTGTTTTTT	CSARGPGGRNEKLFF
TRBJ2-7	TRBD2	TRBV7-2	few	TGTGCCAGCAGCCCACTAGCGGGAGTAAAAGTCGAGCAGTACTTC	CASSPLAGVKVEQYF
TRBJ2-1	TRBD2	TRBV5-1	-	TGCGCCAGCAGCTTGGCCAGGGCTAGCGGGAGGGATGAGCAGTTCTTC	CASSLARASGRDEQFF
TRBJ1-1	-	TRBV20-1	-	TGCAGTGCTAGACCTTGGGAGGGGTCAAGTACGCGCACTGAAGCTTTCTTT	CSARPWEGSSTRTEAFF
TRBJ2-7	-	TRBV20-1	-	TGCAGTGCTAGAGGGGGCCATTCTCCGGCATACGAGCAGTACTTC	CSARGGHSPAYEQYF
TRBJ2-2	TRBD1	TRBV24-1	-	TGTGCCACCAGTGATCCGGGACAGGGAGGGACCGGGGAGCTGTTTTTT	CATSDPGQGGTGELFF
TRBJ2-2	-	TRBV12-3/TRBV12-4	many	TGTGCCAGCCGTATTACAAGCAACACCGGGGAGCTGTTTTTT	CASRITSNTGELFF
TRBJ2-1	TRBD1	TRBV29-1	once	TGCAGCGCCTTCGGACAGGGGGCCCTCAATGAGCAGTTCTTC	CSAFGQGALNEQFF
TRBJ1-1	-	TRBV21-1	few	TGTGCCAGCAGCCACCCAGGGGCGAAGGATGGCACTGAAGCTTTCTTT	CASSHPGAKDGTEAFF
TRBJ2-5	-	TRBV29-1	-	TGCAGCGTTGCAGGGTCCGGGGAGACCCAGTACTTC	CSVAGSGETQYF
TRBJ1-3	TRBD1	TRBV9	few	TGTGCCAGCAGCCCGGGGACAGCCTCTGGAAACACCATATATTTT	CASSPGTASGNTIYF
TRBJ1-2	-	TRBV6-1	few	TGTGCCAGCAGGGACAGTCTCTATGGCTACACCTTC	CASRDSLYGYTF
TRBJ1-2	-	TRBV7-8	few	TGTGCCAGCAGCTTGAGGGCTGAACTCGATGGCTACACCTTC	CASSLRAELDGYTF